This T cell receptor (beta chain) was retrieved from a study of T cells in Graves' hyperthyroidism and ophthalmopathy (dated by TCRdb to about 2019). Turning to the overall study: To identify TCR V-J signatures that set the groups apart, the researchers used a discovery cohort of about a hundred patients, made up of 43 with Graves' ophthalmopathy and about 60 with stable Graves' hyperthyroidism. Prospective prediction of ophthalmopathy was tested in an independent validation cohort of 18 to 20 hyperthyroidism patients and some 17 patients who later progressed to ophthalmopathy. The approximately 97 discovery patients were randomly divided into training and test sets at a 7:3 ratio. Thyroid tissue and blood T-cell repertoires from over 5 Graves' hyperthyroidism patients were also compared in the study. After blood sampling, hyperthyroidism patients were treated with methimazole at a starting dose of 30 mg daily, and ophthalmopathy patients were treated with high-dose intravenous methylprednisolone. TCR Vbeta CDR3 sequencing of 120 to 150 peripheral blood samples (43 ophthalmopathy, under 80 hyperthyroidism and roughly 17 progressor patients) is reported in the paper. Overall results and qualifications from the work: During validation, the model predicted progression to ophthalmopathy a median of about 6.3 months ahead of onset, with approximately 70% sensitivity and under 85% specificity. Most expanded thyroid clonotypes (frequency above 0.001) were also found in blood, which suggests that blood repertoires may mirror thyroid immune responses. In cross-validation, a model built on a 13 V-J signature told ophthalmopathy apart from stable hyperthyroidism with 87.88% sensitivity and about 81% specificity, and in testing the same model reached 80%/75%. No statistical method was used to fix the sample size in advance, and group allocation was not hidden from the investigators.

To note about this clonotype: What antigen it recognizes has not been identified. Base-call qualities are not available, and no considerably larger clone is one nucleotide away.

The CDR3 numbers 14 residues from cysteine through phenylalanine. Solely the CDR3 DNA is kept, with 42 bases framed from the first base. CDR1 and CDR2 are read off the germline V gene as SNHLY and FYNNEI. The germline ends are 10 bases apart after V is trimmed by 3 bases and J by 7 bases. TCR beta CDR3 regions were amplified from RNA transcripts. For the first round of RT-PCR on the TCR CDR3, the HTBI primer set was used together with the Qiagen OneStep RT-PCR kit. Libraries were constructed in a second round of multiplex PCR, after which size selection and purification were performed. Libraries were sequenced paired-end with 100 bp reads on an Illumina HiSeq2000. In the paper's pipeline: Raw data were processed with SOAPnuke, discarding reads with adapters, uncalled bases, mean Phred below 15, or no exact constant-primer or identifier match. COPE v1.2.5 was used to merge high-quality paired reads, and clonotypes were defined as unique nucleotide sequences. Clonotypes were aligned to IMGT TRBV, TRBD and TRBJ reference segments using MiTCR v1.1. The analysis included only V-J combinations with a frequency above 0.0001, which together covered approximately 99% of the repertoires. A TCS score was defined as the ratio between F50 (clonal expansion) and ExV (chaos), using BLOSUM62-based TCRdist between CDR3 peptides within each V-J. Welch's t-statistics and random forest reduced 500 to 550 V-J features to some 14, which were used in a naive Bayes classifier (R e1071). The similarity between thyroid and blood repertoires was quantified using the Morisita-Horn index. TCRdb redid the processing of the public reads, applying fastp at Q25 and MiXCR, and retained in-frame beta chains. Each CDR3 protein appears once, grouped with its most common genes and DNA. TCRdb, not the original authors, processed these V and J calls. This sample gives around 580,000 distinct CDR3 sequences in total; roughly 50% of them show up just once. The leading ten clones occupy about 7.8% of the sample.

Stable Graves' hyperthyroidism was defined as the absence of progression to ophthalmopathy over 18 months of follow-up. Hyperthyroidism patients were newly diagnosed, with disease duration under 2 months, and aged 18 to 65 years. Patients with uncontrolled infections, other autoimmune diseases, pregnancy or lactation were excluded. Clinical symptoms, serum thyroxine and TRAb, thyroid ultrasound, and orbital computed tomography formed the basis for the diagnoses. Trizol reagent was used to extract total RNA, and RNA quality was then checked on an Agilent 2100 Bioanalyzer. Sequences were obtained from peripheral blood or thyroid tissue (not recorded which). The rearrangement joined TRBV2 to TRBJ1-6; the D gene is unclear. The TCR comes from a woman younger than 35 with Graves' hyperthyroidism. The DNA sequence follows: TGTGCCAGCAGTGACGAGGCCAGCAATTCACCCCTCCACTTT. The encoded protein is CASSDEASNSPLHF.